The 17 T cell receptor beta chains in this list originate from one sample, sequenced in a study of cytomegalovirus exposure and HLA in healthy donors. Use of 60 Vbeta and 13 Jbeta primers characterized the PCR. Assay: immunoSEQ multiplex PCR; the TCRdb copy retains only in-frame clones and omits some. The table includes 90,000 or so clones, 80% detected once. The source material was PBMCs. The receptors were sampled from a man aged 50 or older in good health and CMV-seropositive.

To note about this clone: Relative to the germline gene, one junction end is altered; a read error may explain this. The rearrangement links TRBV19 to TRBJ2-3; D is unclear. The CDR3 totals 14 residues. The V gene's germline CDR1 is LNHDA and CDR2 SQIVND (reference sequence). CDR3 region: CASSIEGSRDTQYF. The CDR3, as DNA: TGTGCCAGTAGTATAGAGGGTAGCAGAGATACGCAGTATTTT.

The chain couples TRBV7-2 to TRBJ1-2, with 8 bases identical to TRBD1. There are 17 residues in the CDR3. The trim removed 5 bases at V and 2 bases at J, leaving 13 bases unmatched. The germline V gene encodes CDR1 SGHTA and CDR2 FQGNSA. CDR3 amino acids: CASSQNYQGARNYGYTF. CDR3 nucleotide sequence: TGTGCCAGCAGCCAAAACTACCAGGGGGCCCGGAACTATGGCTACACCTTC.

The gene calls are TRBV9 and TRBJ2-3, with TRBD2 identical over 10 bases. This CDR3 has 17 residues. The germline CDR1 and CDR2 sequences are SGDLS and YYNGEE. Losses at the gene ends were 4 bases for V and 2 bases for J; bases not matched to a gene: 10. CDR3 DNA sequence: TGTGCCAGCAGCTCCCGACTAGCGGGCTCCTCCACAGATACGCAGTATTTT. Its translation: CASSSRLAGSSTDTQYF.

The CDR3 spells CASSLGTGLYEQYF. The CDR3 bases are TGCGCCAGCAGCCTCGGGACAGGGCTTTACGAGCAGTACTTC. The chain recombines TRBV5-1 with TRBJ2-7; 9 positions match TRBD1. V lost 4 bases to trimming and J lost 4 bases; unmatched junction nucleotides: 6. This CDR3 comprises 14 residues. Germline V gene lookup returns CDR1 SGHRS and CDR2 YFSETQ.

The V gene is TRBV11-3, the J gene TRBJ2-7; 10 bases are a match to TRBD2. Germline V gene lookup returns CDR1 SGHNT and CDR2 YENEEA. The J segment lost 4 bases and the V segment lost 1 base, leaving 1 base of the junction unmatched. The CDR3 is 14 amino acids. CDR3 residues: CASSLASGSYEQYF. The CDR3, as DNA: TGTGCCAGCAGCTTAGCTAGCGGGAGTTACGAGCAGTACTTC.

The CDR3 nucleotides read TGTGCCAGCAGCGCCACTAGCGGGAGAGGCGGGGAGCTGTTTTTT. It encodes CASSATSGRGGELFF. The V call is TRBV7-6, the J call TRBJ2-2, with 11 positions matching TRBD2. Germline CDR1 is SGHVS and CDR2 is FNYEAQ. V lost 5 bases, J lost 7 bases, and 6 bases stayed unmatched. This CDR3 region has 15 residues.

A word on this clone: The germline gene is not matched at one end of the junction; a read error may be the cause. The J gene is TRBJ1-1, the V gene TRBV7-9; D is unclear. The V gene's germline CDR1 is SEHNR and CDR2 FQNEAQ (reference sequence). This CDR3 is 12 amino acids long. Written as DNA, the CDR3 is TGTTCCAGCAGCTTTTCAGGCACTGAAGCTTTCTTT. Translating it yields CSSSFSGTEAFF.

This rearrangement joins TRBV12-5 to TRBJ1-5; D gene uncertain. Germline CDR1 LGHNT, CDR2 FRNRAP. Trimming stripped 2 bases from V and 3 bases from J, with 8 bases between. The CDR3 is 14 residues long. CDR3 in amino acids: CASGLTSNNQPQHF. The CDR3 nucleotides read TGTGCTAGTGGTTTGACCAGTAACAATCAGCCCCAGCATTTT.

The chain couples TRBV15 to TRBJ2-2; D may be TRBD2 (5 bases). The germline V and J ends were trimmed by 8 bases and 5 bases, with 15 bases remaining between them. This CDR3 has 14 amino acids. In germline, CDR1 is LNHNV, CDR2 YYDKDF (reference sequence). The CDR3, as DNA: TGTGCCACCGAGGGCCCATGGAGGACCGGGGAGCTGTTTTTT. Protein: CATEGPWRTGELFF.

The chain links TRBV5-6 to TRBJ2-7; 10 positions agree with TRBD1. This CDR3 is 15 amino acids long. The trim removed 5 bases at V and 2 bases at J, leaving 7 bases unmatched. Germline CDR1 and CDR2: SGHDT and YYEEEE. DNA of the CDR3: TGTGCCAGCAGTCCCGACAGGGGGCGCCCCTACGAGCAGTACTTC. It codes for CASSPDRGRPYEQYF.

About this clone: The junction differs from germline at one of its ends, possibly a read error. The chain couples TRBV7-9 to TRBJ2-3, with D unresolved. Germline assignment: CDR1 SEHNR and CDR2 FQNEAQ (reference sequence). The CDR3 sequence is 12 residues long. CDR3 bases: TGTTCCAGCAGCTTCGGGTCAAATACGCAGTATTTT. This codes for CSSSFGSNTQYF.

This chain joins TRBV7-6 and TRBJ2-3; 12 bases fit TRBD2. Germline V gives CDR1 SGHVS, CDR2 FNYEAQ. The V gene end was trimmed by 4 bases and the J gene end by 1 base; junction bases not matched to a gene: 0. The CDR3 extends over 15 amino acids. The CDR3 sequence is CASSWTSGGTDTQYF. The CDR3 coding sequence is TGTGCCAGCAGCTGGACTAGCGGGGGCACAGATACGCAGTATTTT.

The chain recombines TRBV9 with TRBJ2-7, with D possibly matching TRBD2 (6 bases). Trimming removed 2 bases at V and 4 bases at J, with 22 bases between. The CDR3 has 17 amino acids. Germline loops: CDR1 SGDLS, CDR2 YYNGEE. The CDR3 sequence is CASSVGSQMGGLYEQYF. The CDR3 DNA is TGTGCCAGCAGCGTGGGTTCCCAGATGGGGGGATTGTACGAGCAGTACTTC.

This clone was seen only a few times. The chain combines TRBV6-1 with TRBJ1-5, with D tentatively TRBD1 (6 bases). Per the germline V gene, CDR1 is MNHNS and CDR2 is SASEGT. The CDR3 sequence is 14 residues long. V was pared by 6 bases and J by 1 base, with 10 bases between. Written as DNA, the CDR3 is TGTGCCAGCAGCCTGGACAGAAGCAATCAGCCCCAGCATTTT. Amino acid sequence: CASSLDRSNQPQHF.

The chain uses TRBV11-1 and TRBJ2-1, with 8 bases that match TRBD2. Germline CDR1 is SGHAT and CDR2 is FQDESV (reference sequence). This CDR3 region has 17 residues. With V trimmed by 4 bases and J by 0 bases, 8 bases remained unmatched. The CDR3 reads CASSSSSGTSSYNEQFF. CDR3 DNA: TGTGCCAGCAGCTCATCCTCCGGGACTAGCTCCTACAATGAGCAGTTCTTC. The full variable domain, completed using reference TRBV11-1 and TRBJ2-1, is EAEVAQSPRYKITEKSQAVAFWCDPISGHATLYWYRQILGQGPELLVQFQDESVVDDSQLPKDRFSAERLKGVDSTLKIQPAELGDSAMYLCASSSSSGTSSYNEQFFGPGTRLTVL.

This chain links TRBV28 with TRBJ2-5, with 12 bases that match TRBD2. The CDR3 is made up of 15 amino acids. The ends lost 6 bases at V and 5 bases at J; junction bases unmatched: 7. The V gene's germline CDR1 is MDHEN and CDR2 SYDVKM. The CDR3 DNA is TGTGCCAGCAGAAGACTAGCGGGAGTAACTGAGACCCAGTACTTC. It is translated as CASRRLAGVTETQYF.

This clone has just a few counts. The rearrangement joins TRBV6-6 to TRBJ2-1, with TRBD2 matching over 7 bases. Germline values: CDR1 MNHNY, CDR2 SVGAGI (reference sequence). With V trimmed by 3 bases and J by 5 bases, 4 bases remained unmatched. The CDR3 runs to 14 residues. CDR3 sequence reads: CASSYREGHNEQFF. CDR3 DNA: TGTGCCAGCAGTTATAGGGAGGGGCACAATGAGCAGTTCTTC.